One and the same sample provided the 29 T cell receptor beta chains below, sequenced in a study of blood T cell repertoires in COVID-19. The data were produced by immunoSEQ multiplex PCR, yet TCRdb's version contains in-frame clones alone and is incomplete. The sample carries about 76,000 clones, roughly nine tenths recorded once. Sequences were obtained from peripheral blood. The receptors stem from a man aged 50 or older with acute or convalescent COVID-19.

This clone occurred a few times. The V call is TRBV14, the J call TRBJ2-1; D gene uncertain. Per the germline V gene, CDR1 is SGHDN and CDR2 is FVKESK. Trimming cost V 4 bases and J 2 bases, with 3 bases left between them. There are 12 residues in the CDR3. Here the CDR3 reads CASSLAYNEQFF. The CDR3 nucleotides read TGTGCCAGCAGCCTCGCCTACAATGAGCAGTTCTTC.

The J gene is TRBJ1-1, the V gene TRBV27, with D perhaps matching TRBD1 (5 bases). Trimming removed 5 bases at V and 11 bases at J, with 18 bases between. Germline V gene lookup returns CDR1 MNHEY and CDR2 SMNVEV (reference sequence). The CDR3 is made up of 13 amino acids. As DNA, the CDR3 is TGTGCCAGCAGTGCGACAGTAGGTGATGATGCTTTCTTT. Amino acids: CASSATVGDDAFF.

The chain joins TRBV6-1 to TRBJ1-3; 7 bases are a match to TRBD1. The CDR3 is made up of 16 amino acids. Germline V lookup: CDR1 MNHNS, CDR2 SASEGT. V lost 4 bases to trimming and J lost 3 bases; unmatched junction nucleotides: 9. The CDR3 loop is CASSVIGGLGGNTIYF. The CDR3 coding sequence is TGTGCCAGCAGTGTCATAGGGGGCTTAGGTGGAAACACCATATATTTT.

CDR3 sequence: CASSPAGRREKLFF. CDR3 bases: TGTGCCAGTAGCCCGGCAGGGCGACGTGAAAAACTGTTTTTT. V and J are TRBV19 and TRBJ1-4, with a possible D match to TRBD1 (5 bases). Trimming took off 6 bases at V and 7 bases at J, with 15 bases between the two ends. CDR1 and CDR2 (germline): LNHDA, SQIVND (reference sequence). This CDR3 region has 14 residues. Together with reference TRBV19 and TRBJ1-4, the CDR3 gives the full variable domain: DGGITQSPKYLFRKEGQNVTLSCEQNLNHDAMYWYRQDPGQGLRLIYYSQIVNDFQKGDIAEGYSVSREKKESFPLTVTSAQKNPTAFYLCASSPAGRREKLFFGSGTQLSVL.

The chain combines TRBV12-3 or TRBV12-4 with TRBJ2-1; 7 bases align to TRBD1. J gave up 5 bases and V 8 bases, and 3 bases lay outside the gene matches. The CDR3 is 12 amino acids. CDR3 sequence reads: CASRQGNNEQFF. CDR3 sequence (DNA): TGTGCCAGCCGACAGGGAAACAATGAGCAGTTCTTC.

The chain recombines TRBV9 with TRBJ2-5; 8 bases line up with TRBD2. V was pared by 3 bases and J by 2 bases, with 6 bases of the junction left unmatched. Germline values: CDR1 SGDLS, CDR2 YYNGEE. The CDR3 has 15 amino acids. DNA of the CDR3: TGTGCCAGCAGCGGTAGCGGGACTTTACAAGAGACCCAGTACTTC. Its protein product is CASSGSGTLQETQYF.

The chain couples TRBV7-9 to TRBJ2-5; D is unresolved. CDR1 is SEHNR, CDR2 FQNEAQ, per germline (reference sequence). The CDR3 is 18 residues long. V gave up 5 bases and J gave up 0 bases, with 22 bases separating them. The chain's CDR3 is CASSPTPRWVRYQETQYF. The DNA for the CDR3 is TGTGCCAGCAGCCCAACCCCGAGGTGGGTCCGGTACCAAGAGACCCAGTACTTC.

The chain couples TRBV6-2 or TRBV6-3 to TRBJ1-1; D might be TRBD1 (5 bases). V was pared by 4 bases and J by 6 bases, with 18 bases between. This CDR3 region has 15 residues. The germline V gene has CDR1 MNHEY and CDR2 SVGEGT. Here the CDR3 DNA reads TGTGCCAGCAGTTCCCACGCTGGGGGGAGGGCTGAAGCTTTCTTT. This sequence encodes CASSSHAGGRAEAFF.

The V call is TRBV30, the J call TRBJ1-2; D not certain. Trimming took 7 bases from V and 3 from J, leaving 12 bases between them. The CDR3 length is 12 residues. CDR1 is GTSNPN and CDR2 is SVGIG in the germline V gene (reference sequence). The CDR3 sequence: CASFARDYGYTF. CDR3 nucleotides: TGTGCCTCCTTCGCAAGAGACTATGGCTACACCTTC.

This clone has only one observation. The V call is TRBV5-1, the J call TRBJ1-2, with D perhaps matching TRBD1 (6 bases). The V end was cut by 0 bases, the J end by 1 base, with 7 bases between. Germline-derived CDR1 and CDR2 are SGHRS and YFSETQ. This CDR3 spans 14 amino acids. The CDR3 region has the DNA TGCGCCAGCAGCTTGGAGGACAGTAACTATGGCTACACCTTC. The encoded protein is CASSLEDSNYGYTF.

The chain uses TRBV5-1 and TRBJ1-4, with D hard to call. The CDR3 covers 13 residues. In germline, CDR1 is SGHRS, CDR2 YFSETQ. The germline V and J ends were trimmed by 5 bases and 7 bases, with 12 bases remaining between them. The CDR3: CASRSGTAEKLFF. The CDR3 bases are TGCGCCAGCAGATCAGGAACAGCTGAAAAACTGTTTTTT.

V is TRBV29-1 and J is TRBJ2-3; 8 nucleotides agree with TRBD2. V lost 4 bases and J lost 2; bases outside the gene matches: 8. There are 15 residues in the CDR3. Germline CDR1 reads SQVTM; CDR2 reads ANQGSEA. CDR3 protein: CSVVSLRGATDTQYF. In DNA form, the CDR3 reads TGCAGCGTTGTAAGTCTGCGGGGGGCCACAGATACGCAGTATTTT.

The J gene is TRBJ2-1, the V gene TRBV5-6; 9 bases map to TRBD1. Germline lookup yields CDR1 SGHDT and CDR2 YYEEEE. The V gene end was trimmed by 3 bases and the J gene end by 5 bases; junction bases not matched to a gene: 12. The CDR3 totals 17 residues. The CDR3 loop is CASSSPWYRGRDNEQFF. In DNA form, the CDR3 reads TGTGCCAGCAGCTCTCCTTGGTACAGGGGGCGTGACAATGAGCAGTTCTTC.

Notes on this clone: One end of the junction does not line up with germline, which may come from a read error. The chain combines TRBV15 with TRBJ2-7; the D gene is possibly TRBD1 (5 bases). The CDR3 spans 14 residues. Germline CDR1 LNHNV, CDR2 YYDKDF (reference sequence). The CDR3 region is CTTSRTLDSYEQYF. CDR3 DNA sequence: TGTACCACCAGCAGAACCCTAGACAGTTACGAGCAGTACTTC.

The CDR3 spells CASSPVPGQVYYEQYF. The CDR3, as DNA: TGTGCCAGCAGCCCAGTCCCGGGACAGGTATATTACGAGCAGTACTTC. J is TRBJ2-7 and V is TRBV5-5; TRBD1 agrees at 8 bases. The germline gives CDR1 SGHKS, CDR2 YYEKEE (reference sequence). The CDR3 is 16 amino acids. The trim removed 4 bases at V and 4 bases at J, leaving 13 bases unmatched.

This sequence joins TRBV10-3 and TRBJ2-1; TRBD2 matches 11 bases. Germline V lookup: CDR1 ENHRY, CDR2 SYGVKD. The length of the CDR3 is 15 residues. V trimming: 5 bases; J trimming: 8 bases; junction bases outside the gene matches: 8. CDR3 bases: TGTGCCATCAGTTCCACTAGCGGGAGTACGGATGAGCAGTTCTTC. Protein product: CAISSTSGSTDEQFF.

The chain is built from TRBV7-9 and TRBJ1-4, with 8 bases matching TRBD1. CDR1 is SEHNR, CDR2 FQNEAQ, per germline (reference sequence). The CDR3 spans 13 residues. V dropped 5 bases and J dropped 8; count of bases not matched to a gene: 4. The CDR3 nucleotides are TGTGCCAGCAGCCCGGGACAGGAGGAAAAACTGTTTTTT. The encoded protein is CASSPGQEEKLFF.

The genes are TRBV18 and TRBJ2-2; D is unresolved. This CDR3 is 14 amino acids long. V lost 3 bases to trimming and J lost 1 base, with 6 bases between them. Germline CDR1 reads KGHSH; CDR2 reads LQKENI. CDR3 nucleotide sequence: TGTGCCAGCTCACCCCGACAGAACACCGGGGAGCTGTTTTTT. Its translation: CASSPRQNTGELFF.

The genes are TRBV29-1 and TRBJ1-1; the D is unclear. The CDR3 spans 13 residues. V was pared by 3 bases and J by 1 base, with 9 bases between. Per the germline V gene, CDR1 is SQVTM and CDR2 is ANQGSEA. The CDR3 here is CSVDRVRNTEAFF. Here the CDR3 DNA reads TGCAGCGTTGATCGGGTACGGAACACTGAAGCTTTCTTT.

This clone was recorded a few times. The chain joins TRBV19 to TRBJ2-3, with 7 bases aligning to TRBD1. The CDR3 is 18 amino acids. The J segment lost 2 bases and the V segment lost 2 bases, leaving 13 bases of the junction unmatched. Germline lookup yields CDR1 LNHDA and CDR2 SQIVND (reference sequence). CDR3 in DNA: TGTGCCAGTAGTATATTTCCGCGACAGGGCCCTTTCACAGATACGCAGTATTTT. Translating gives CASSIFPRQGPFTDTQYF.

V and J are TRBV7-9 and TRBJ1-1; D is possibly TRBD1 (5 bases). The ends were cut back, 4 bases at V and 5 bases at J, with 8 bases in the middle. Germline CDR1 and CDR2: SEHNR and FQNEAQ (reference sequence). The CDR3 length is 12 residues. CDR3 sequence reads: CASSSGETEAFF. Written as DNA, the CDR3 is TGTGCCAGCAGCTCGGGGGAGACTGAAGCTTTCTTT.

This clone has a handful of counts. The chain joins TRBV7-6 to TRBJ1-1, with 9 bases identical to TRBD1. The CDR3 is 15 amino acids. From germline, CDR1 is SGHVS and CDR2 FNYEAQ. V shed 5 bases, J shed 5 bases, and the junction held 9 bases outside the gene matches. Here the CDR3 reads CASSPRTGEATEAFF. The CDR3 coding sequence is TGTGCCAGCAGCCCACGGACAGGGGAGGCGACTGAAGCTTTCTTT. The whole variable domain, filled in from reference TRBV7-6 and TRBJ1-1, reads GAGVSQSPRYKVTKRGQDVALRCDPISGHVSLYWYRQALGQGPEFLTYFNYEAQQDKSGLPNDRFSAERPEGSISTLTIQRTEQRDSAMYRCASSPRTGEATEAFFGQGTRLTVV.

The chain carries TRBV6-2 or TRBV6-3 and TRBJ2-1; 11 nucleotides agree with TRBD2. The CDR3 has 20 amino acids. CDR1 and CDR2 from the germline V gene are MNHEY and SVGEGT. The ends lost 2 bases at V and 0 bases at J; junction bases unmatched: 12. The CDR3 DNA sequence: TGTGCCAGCAGTTACGGTCGGCAGCAAACTAGCGGGGGCTCCTACAATGAGCAGTTCTTC. Translating it yields CASSYGRQQTSGGSYNEQFF.

The chain combines TRBV19 with TRBJ1-5, with 9 bases identical to TRBD1. CDR1 and CDR2 from the germline V gene are LNHDA and SQIVND (reference sequence). V lost 5 bases, J lost 0 bases, and 2 bases stayed unmatched. The CDR3 totals 15 residues. The DNA for the CDR3 is TGTGCCAGTAGTGGACAGGGGTATAGCAATCAGCCCCAGCATTTT. This encodes CASSGQGYSNQPQHF.

The CDR3 spells CASSFTENYGYTF. Written as DNA, the CDR3 is TGTGCCAGCAGTTTCACAGAAAACTATGGCTACACCTTC. The chain joins TRBV28 to TRBJ1-2; D not resolved. This CDR3 is built from 13 residues. Germline CDR1 and CDR2: MDHEN and SYDVKM. Trimming pared 3 bases from V and 2 bases from J, leaving 7 bases between.

The chain couples TRBV6-6 to TRBJ1-1; 7 nucleotides agree with TRBD1. The junction had 5 bases not matched to a gene; V was cut back by 6 bases and J by 1 base. The CDR3 has 14 residues. Germline V gene lookup returns CDR1 MNHNY and CDR2 SVGAGI (reference sequence). This CDR3 reads CASSPQGENTEAFF. The CDR3 DNA is TGTGCCAGCAGCCCCCAGGGGGAGAACACTGAAGCTTTCTTT.

The V and J genes are TRBV5-1 and TRBJ2-7, with 8 positions matching TRBD1. This CDR3 is built from 14 residues. The trim removed 3 bases at V and 5 bases at J, leaving 7 bases unmatched. The germline V gene encodes CDR1 SGHRS and CDR2 YFSETQ. CDR3 sequence reads: CASSSDRVVDEQYF. CDR3 in DNA: TGCGCCAGCAGCTCGGACAGGGTGGTCGACGAGCAGTACTTC.

The gene calls are TRBV5-1 and TRBJ2-2, with a possible D match to TRBD2 (6 bases). CDR3 length equals 15 residues. The V end lost 2 bases, the J end lost 0 bases, and 8 bases lay between the germline ends. Germline V gene data show CDR1 as SGHRS and CDR2 as YFSETQ. The CDR3 coding sequence is TGCGCCAGCAGCTTCGGGGGATCGAACACCGGGGAGCTGTTTTTT. It encodes CASSFGGSNTGELFF.

The chain is built from TRBV5-1 and TRBJ2-3; 7 bases map to TRBD1. CDR3 length: 15 residues. Germline-derived CDR1 and CDR2 are SGHRS and YFSETQ. V shed 5 bases, J shed 2 bases, and the junction held 8 bases outside the gene matches. The CDR3, as DNA: TGCGCCAGCAGAAAGGGACAGTCTCTCACAGATACGCAGTATTTT. Its protein is CASRKGQSLTDTQYF. Together with reference TRBV5-1 and TRBJ2-3, the CDR3 gives the full variable domain: KAGVTQTPRYLIKTRGQQVTLSCSPISGHRSVSWYQQTPGQGLQFLFEYFSETQRNKGNFPGRFSGRQFSNSRSEMNVSTLELGDSALYLCASRKGQSLTDTQYFGPGTRLTVL.